Shown below are 2 T cell receptor beta chains from a single sample sequenced in a study of cytomegalovirus exposure and HLA in healthy donors. The PCR ran on 60 Vbeta and 13 Jbeta primers. TCRdb keeps only in-frame clones here, not all; method: immunoSEQ multiplex PCR. Among about 270,000 clones listed, 80% to 90% were seen once. The material sequenced was PBMCs. Receptors originate from a man aged 40-55 years in good health and CMV-seropositive.

DNA for the CDR3: TGTGCCAGCAGCCGTAGCGGGAGCTCCTACGAGCAGTACTTC. Protein sequence: CASSRSGSSYEQYF. The V call is TRBV11-1, the J call TRBJ2-7, with 9 bases aligning to TRBD2. V shed 5 bases and J 0 bases; nucleotides not matched to a gene: 2. The CDR3 spans 14 residues. Germline V gene sequence: CDR1 SGHAT, CDR2 FQDESV (reference sequence).

This chain connects TRBV5-1 to TRBJ2-6; D unresolved. The CDR3 contains 17 residues. Between the trimmed V and J ends, which lost 4 bases and 0 bases, there was a span of 14 bases. Germline CDR1 is SGHRS and CDR2 is YFSETQ. DNA for the CDR3: TGCGCCAGCAGCCTGGTGCGGATTGGCTCTGGGGCCAACGTCCTGACTTTC. It is translated as CASSLVRIGSGANVLTF.